These T cell receptor beta chains were read from a single sample in a study of breast tumors, draining lymph nodes, adjacent tissues. Each CDR3 protein is one row after TCRdb ran MiXCR on the multiplex PCR reads. This table holds 150,000 to 200,000 distinct CDR3 sequences, approximately 33% found once. Sequences were obtained from axillary lymph node tissue. Receptors originate from a female donor with breast cancer. Some clones in this sample may be carry-over from other donors' samples. Both conserved end residues are part of each CDR3. The D gene is left open where the match is weak. Clone size is given for some rows only: seen once, a few or many times, or a class if the clone is expanded.

clone size,D gene,J gene,V gene,CDR3 protein,CDR3 DNA
many,NA,TRBJ1-2,TRBV5-6,CASTPLLGARHGYTF,TGTGCCAGCACCCCTCTCCTAGGGGCTCGTCATGGCTACACCTTC
many,TRBD1,TRBJ1-2,TRBV5-6,CASSYGTGNYGYTF,TGTGCCAGCAGCTACGGGACAGGGAACTATGGCTACACCTTC
NA,NA,TRBJ2-6,TRBV19,CATTGSWGANALTF,TGTGCCACCACGGGGAGTTGGGGGGCCAACGCCCTGACTTTC
many,NA,TRBJ2-7,TRBV7-8,CASSLANEQYF,TGTGCCAGCAGCTTAGCTAACGAGCAGTACTTC
NA,NA,TRBJ1-1,TRBV20-1,CSARSPRVGPYTEAFF,TGCAGTGCTAGATCCCCAAGGGTGGGTCCCTACACTGAAGCTTTCTTT
many,NA,TRBJ1-2,TRBV9,CASSVGRRPWGYTF,TGTGCCAGCAGCGTAGGGAGGAGACCATGGGGCTACACCTTC
many,NA,TRBJ2-2,TRBV11-2,CASSRAGPGELFF,TGTGCCAGCAGCAGGGCAGGGCCCGGGGAGCTGTTTTTT
many,NA,TRBJ2-1,TRBV3-1,CASSPGGNEQFF,TGTGCCAGCAGCCCTGGGGGTAATGAGCAGTTCTTC
NA,TRBD2,TRBJ2-2,TRBV30,CAWSVRGTTHTGELFF,TGTGCCTGGAGTGTACGAGGGACTACACACACCGGGGAGCTGTTTTTT
NA,NA,TRBJ1-4,TRBV19,CASSTGLNEKLFF,TGTGCCAGTAGTACGGGGCTGAATGAAAAACTGTTTTTT
few,NA,TRBJ2-1,TRBV6-1,CASSPPSMSNEQFF,TGTGCCAGCAGTCCCCCAAGCATGAGCAATGAGCAGTTCTTC
few,NA,TRBJ2-3,TRBV27,CASSLRDGGGTQYF,TGTGCCAGCAGTTTAAGGGATGGAGGGGGTACGCAGTATTTT
many,NA,TRBJ1-3,TRBV3-1,CASSQVKGNTIYF,TGTGCCAGCAGCCAAGTAAAAGGAAACACCATATATTTT
NA,TRBD1,TRBJ1-1,TRBV6-5,CASSYPGQSEAFF,TGTGCCAGCAGTTACCCGGGACAGTCTGAAGCTTTCTTT
many,NA,TRBJ1-2,TRBV5-8,CASSLTGSLGYTF,TGTGCCAGCAGCTTAACAGGATCTCTCGGCTACACCTTC
many,NA,TRBJ2-2,TRBV5-1,CASSSQGWDTGELFF,TGCGCCAGCAGCAGCCAGGGGTGGGACACCGGGGAGCTGTTTTTT
NA,NA,TRBJ2-2,TRBV5-8,CASSLVGGKLFF,TGTGCCAGCAGCTTGGTTGGCGGGAAGCTGTTTTTT
NA,TRBD2,TRBJ2-3,TRBV5-6,CASSYGTSGGVTDTQYF,TGTGCCAGCAGTTACGGGACTAGCGGGGGGGTTACAGATACGCAGTATTTT
many,TRBD2,TRBJ2-5,TRBV7-2,CASSLALRASGLQETQYF,TGTGCCAGCAGCTTAGCGCTGCGGGCTAGCGGCTTACAAGAGACCCAGTACTTC
NA,TRBD2,TRBJ2-3,TRBV14,CASSQDGTSGADTQYF,TGTGCCAGCAGCCAAGATGGGACTAGCGGGGCAGATACGCAGTATTTT
many,TRBD1,TRBJ2-7,TRBV18,CASSGYVTGDEQYF,TGTGCCAGCTCTGGTTATGTGACAGGGGACGAGCAGTACTTC
many,TRBD2,TRBJ2-3,TRBV5-1,CASSFISGETDTQYF,TGCGCCAGCAGCTTCATTAGCGGGGAAACAGATACGCAGTATTTT
few,NA,TRBJ1-1,TRBV19,CASIPRGNTEAFF,TGTGCCAGTATCCCCCGAGGGAACACTGAAGCTTTCTTT
many,NA,TRBJ1-2,TRBV3-1,CASSHEGAEGYTF,TGTGCCAGCAGCCATGAAGGGGCGGAAGGCTACACCTTC
few,NA,TRBJ2-7,TRBV27,CASSPRGPSYEQYF,TGTGCCAGCAGTCCCAGGGGCCCGTCCTACGAGCAGTACTTC
many,TRBD1,TRBJ1-6,TRBV20-1,CSARPGEGGWDNSPLHF,TGCAGTGCTAGACCGGGCGAAGGGGGCTGGGATAATTCACCCCTCCACTTT
NA,TRBD1,TRBJ2-3,TRBV7-9,CASPKGRGKSTDTQYF,TGTGCCAGCCCGAAAGGCAGGGGGAAGTCCACAGATACGCAGTATTTT
many,NA,TRBJ2-6,TRBV9,CARRLSGANVLTF,TGTGCCAGGAGGCTCTCTGGGGCCAACGTCCTGACTTTC
NA,TRBD2,TRBJ2-1,TRBV25-1,CASKSTSGSKFF,TGTGCCAGCAAGTCAACTAGCGGGAGTAAGTTCTTC
many,NA,TRBJ2-3,TRBV20-1,CSAKGGFPDTQYF,TGCAGTGCAAAGGGGGGTTTTCCAGATACGCAGTATTTT
many,NA,TRBJ2-3,TRBV7-9,CASSLGSGDTQYF,TGTGCCAGCAGCTTAGGGAGCGGAGATACGCAGTATTTT
many,NA,TRBJ2-5,TRBV5-1,CASSSDNWGETQYF,TGCGCCAGCAGCTCGGACAACTGGGGGGAGACCCAGTACTTC
NA,NA,TRBJ2-1,TRBV18,CASSRGTYNEQFF,TGTGCCAGCTCACGGGGGACATACAATGAGCAGTTCTTC
few,TRBD1,TRBJ2-7,TRBV5-6,CASSLKGATYEQYF,TGTGCCAGCAGCTTGAAGGGGGCAACCTACGAGCAGTACTTC
many,NA,TRBJ2-5,TRBV5-6,CASSLDPGLGQETQYF,TGTGCCAGCAGCTTGGACCCAGGGTTGGGTCAAGAGACCCAGTACTTC
many,TRBD2,TRBJ2-7,TRBV6-4,CASSPLAGGSSYEQYF,TGTGCCAGCAGTCCCCTGGCGGGAGGCTCCTCCTACGAGCAGTACTTC
NA,NA,TRBJ1-5,TRBV12-3/TRBV12-4,CASSLGWVNNEHF,TGTGCCAGCAGTTTAGGGTGGGTTAACAATGAGCATTTT
NA,TRBD2,TRBJ2-5,TRBV15,CATSRGGQSGETQYF,TGTGCCACCTCCCGGGGGGGACAATCCGGGGAGACCCAGTACTTC
many,NA,TRBJ1-4,TRBV30,CAWTPSPNNEKLFF,TGTGCCTGGACTCCGAGCCCGAACAATGAAAAACTGTTTTTT
many,NA,TRBJ1-2,TRBV7-9,CASSLVVTGSYGYPF,TGTGCCAGCAGCCTTGTAGTAACGGGTTCCTATGGCTACCCCTTC
NA,TRBD2,TRBJ2-3,TRBV7-2,CASSKEAGGVYF,TGTGCCAGCAGCAAAGAGGCGGGAGGTGTGTATTTT
NA,NA,TRBJ2-5,TRBV2,CASSAHDRETQYF,TGTGCCAGCAGTGCACACGACAGAGAGACCCAGTACTTC
many,NA,TRBJ2-5,TRBV5-1,CASGPSIGDGEETQYF,TGCGCCAGCGGTCCGTCTATCGGAGACGGAGAGGAGACCCAGTACTTC
NA,TRBD1,TRBJ2-3,TRBV7-9,CASSVGQGAVDTQYF,TGTGCCAGCAGCGTGGGACAGGGCGCTGTAGATACGCAGTATTTT
once,TRBD1,TRBJ2-5,TRBV18,CASSVTGGLETQYF,TGTGCCAGCTCAGTGACAGGGGGCTTGGAGACCCAGTACTTC
medium-sized,TRBD1,TRBJ2-5,TRBV20-1,CSASSGGAETQYF,TGCAGTGCTAGCTCAGGGGGCGCGGAGACCCAGTACTTC
many,TRBD2,TRBJ2-2,TRBV7-2,CASSPPRGGTGELFF,TGTGCCAGCAGCCCTCCGCGGGGGGGCACCGGGGAGCTGTTTTTT
NA,NA,TRBJ2-5,TRBV18,CASSPGGAETQYF,TGTGCCAGCTCACCGGGGGGGGCGGAGACCCAGTACTTC
many,TRBD2,TRBJ2-7,TRBV19,CASSIGLAHYEQYF,TGTGCCAGTAGTATCGGACTAGCCCACTACGAGCAGTACTTC
NA,TRBD1,TRBJ2-1,TRBV18,CASSPGNRGLEQFF,TGTGCCAGCTCACCAGGGAACAGGGGGCTTGAGCAGTTCTTC
NA,NA,TRBJ2-2,TRBV7-2,CASSLWTGELFF,TGTGCCAGCAGCTTATGGACCGGGGAGCTGTTTTTT
NA,NA,TRBJ2-7,TRBV6-6,CASSPPPGSYEQYF,TGTGCCAGCAGTCCACCTCCGGGCTCCTACGAGCAGTACTTC
many,NA,TRBJ1-6,TRBV2,CASSGGDSPLHF,TGTGCCAGCAGTGGAGGGGATTCACCCCTCCACTTT
many,TRBD2,TRBJ2-7,TRBV29-1,CSVGGLAGLPSEQYF,TGCAGCGTGGGTGGACTAGCGGGCCTCCCCTCCGAGCAGTACTTC
NA,NA,TRBJ2-6,TRBV7-8,CASSPRTDGIAF,TGTGCCAGCAGCCCGCGGACAGACGGGATTGCTTTC
once,NA,TRBJ2-3,TRBV25-1,CASSEFSRDTHSTDTQYF,TGTGCCAGCAGTGAATTTTCTAGGGACACACATAGCACAGATACGCAGTATTTT
many,NA,TRBJ2-2,TRBV30,CAWSVKGTGELFF,TGTGCCTGGAGTGTAAAAGGGACCGGGGAGCTGTTTTTT
many,TRBD2,TRBJ2-5,TRBV19,CASSEQRGGSIQETQSF,TGTGCCAGTAGTGAGCAGCGGGGCGGTTCCATCCAAGAGACCCAGTCCTTC
NA,NA,TRBJ2-7,TRBV6-6,CASHLGPTYEQYF,TGTGCCAGCCACCTAGGGCCAACCTACGAGCAGTACTTC